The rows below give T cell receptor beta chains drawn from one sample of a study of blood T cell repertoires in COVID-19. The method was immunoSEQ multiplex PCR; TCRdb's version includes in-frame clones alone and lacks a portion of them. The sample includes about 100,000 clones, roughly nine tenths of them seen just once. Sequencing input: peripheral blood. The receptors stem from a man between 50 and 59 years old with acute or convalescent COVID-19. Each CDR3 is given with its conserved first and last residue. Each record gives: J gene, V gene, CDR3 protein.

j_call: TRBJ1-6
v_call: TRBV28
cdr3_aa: CASVPGTGVSPLHF

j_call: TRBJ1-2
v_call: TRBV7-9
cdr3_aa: CASSSPIGGQSYGYTF

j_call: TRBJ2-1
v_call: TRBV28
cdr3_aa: CASAGQGYYNEQFF

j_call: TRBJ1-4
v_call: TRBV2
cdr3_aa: CASKDRPTNEKLFF

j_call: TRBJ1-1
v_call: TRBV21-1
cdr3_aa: CASSKALRQGRSSEAFF

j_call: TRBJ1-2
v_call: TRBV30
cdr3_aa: CAWTGTGALRGGYTF

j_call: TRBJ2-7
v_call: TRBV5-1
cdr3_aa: CASSPGLAGAYEQYF

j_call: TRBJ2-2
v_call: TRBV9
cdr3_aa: CASSGESGELFF

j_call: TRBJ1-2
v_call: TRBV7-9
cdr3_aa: CASSVGTGEQSGGYTF

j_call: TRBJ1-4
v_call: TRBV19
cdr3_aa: CASSELQGAINEKLFF

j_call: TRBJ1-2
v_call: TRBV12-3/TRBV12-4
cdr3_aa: CASSLQAGYGYTF

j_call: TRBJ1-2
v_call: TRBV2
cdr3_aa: CASTRDRGYGYTF

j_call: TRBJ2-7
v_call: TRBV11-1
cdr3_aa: CASSHGRTISYEQYF

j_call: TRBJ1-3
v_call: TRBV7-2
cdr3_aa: CASSLVGTGVFSGNTIYF